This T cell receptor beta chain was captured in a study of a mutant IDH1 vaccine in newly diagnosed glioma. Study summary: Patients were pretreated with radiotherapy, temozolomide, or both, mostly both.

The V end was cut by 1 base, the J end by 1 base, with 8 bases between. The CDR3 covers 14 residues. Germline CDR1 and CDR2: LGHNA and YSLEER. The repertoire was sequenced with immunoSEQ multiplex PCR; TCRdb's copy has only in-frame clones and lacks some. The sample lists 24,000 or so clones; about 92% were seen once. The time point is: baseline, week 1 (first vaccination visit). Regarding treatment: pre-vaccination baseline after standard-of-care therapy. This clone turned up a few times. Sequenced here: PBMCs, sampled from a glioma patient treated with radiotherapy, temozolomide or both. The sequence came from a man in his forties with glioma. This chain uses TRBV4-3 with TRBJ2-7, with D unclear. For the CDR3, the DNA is TGCGCCAGCAGCCAAGTTATGGGATCCTACGAGCAGTACTTC. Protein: CASSQVMGSYEQYF.